Listed below are T cell receptor beta chains from one sample, sequenced in a study of cytomegalovirus exposure and HLA in healthy donors. The protocol was immunoSEQ multiplex PCR, while the TCRdb copy is restricted to in-frame clones and leaves out a portion. The sample consists of fewer than 60,000 clones, approximately 92% of them appearing once. What was sequenced was PBMCs. These receptors originate from a woman between 18 and 29 years old in good health and CMV-seronegative. Both conserved end residues are part of each CDR3.

j_call | cdr3_length | v_call | cdr3_aa
TRBJ2-2 | 14 | TRBV7-9 | CASSLATGTGELFF
TRBJ2-4 | 16 | TRBV4-1 | CASSQTLTSGGNIQYF
TRBJ2-7 | 16 | TRBV5-6 | CASSRAPGQGDYEQYF
TRBJ1-1 | 16 | TRBV6-6 | CASSHPRDRVSTEAFF
TRBJ2-5 | 15 | TRBV9 | CASSAAGGLQETQYF
TRBJ2-3 | 14 | TRBV7-3 | CASSFGGITDTQYF
TRBJ1-5 | 14 | TRBV19 | CASSLQGANQPQHF
TRBJ2-3 | 16 | TRBV5-6 | CASSLDHGGGADTQYF
TRBJ2-1 | 12 | TRBV29-1 | CSVGVGGPRPFF
TRBJ1-2 | 15 | TRBV10-3 | CAISERIDRNYGYTF
TRBJ2-7 | 12 | TRBV19 | CASPEYRYEQYF
TRBJ1-5 | 17 | TRBV15 | CATSRAGFGSLGQPQHF
TRBJ1-5 | 17 | TRBV7-2 | CASSRDRPTSTSEPQHF
TRBJ1-3 | 12 | TRBV6-1 | CASSESGNTIYF
TRBJ1-2 | 13 | TRBV6-5 | CASRSPVGGGYTF
TRBJ2-7 | 14 | TRBV4-3 | CASSLAAREYEQYF
TRBJ2-7 | 11 | TRBV30 | CAWNGRAEQYF
TRBJ2-7 | 16 | TRBV5-6 | CASSLEGRLAGHEQYF
TRBJ2-1 | 10 | TRBV30 | CAWEGNEQFF
TRBJ2-3 | 13 | TRBV7-9 | CASSREFTDTQYF
TRBJ2-1 | 15 | TRBV7-6 | CASSPGDRGGNEQFF
TRBJ1-2 | 14 | TRBV19 | CASKLAGFHIGYTF
TRBJ2-3 | 15 | TRBV18 | CASSPGQGLTDTQYF
TRBJ1-2 | 16 | TRBV5-1 | CASRREGAGATAGYTF
TRBJ1-2 | 15 | TRBV4-2 | CASSQEQGANYGYTF
TRBJ1-2 | 14 | TRBV9 | CASSESDMVSGYTF
TRBJ2-5 | 11 | TRBV6-1 | CASSYQETQYF
TRBJ2-7 | 14 | TRBV7-2 | CASSPDPGNYEQYF
TRBJ1-2 | 14 | TRBV28 | CATPEDRGTYGYTF
TRBJ1-3 | 15 | TRBV18 | CASSPTTDPGNTIYF
TRBJ2-1 | 15 | TRBV6-5 | CASSLGQGGGNEQFF